Listed here are 18 T cell receptor beta chains from one sample, sequenced in a study of CD8+ T cells in alopecia areata. Isolated RNA was reverse transcribed into cDNA used as the sequencing template. Assay: immunoSEQ multiplex PCR; the TCRdb copy retains only in-frame clones and omits some. The data hold approximately 210,000 clones, with around 66% observed a single time. Noted treatment: oral pan-JAK inhibitor, 5-10 mg twice daily. Source: CD4+ T cells sorted from blood, taken at roughly week 45, from a patient treated with tofacitinib. Receptors originate from a human donor with alopecia areata.

The V and J genes are TRBV5-1 and TRBJ2-3; D perhaps matches TRBD2 (6 bases). Between the trimmed V and J ends, which lost 0 bases and 1 base, there was a span of 9 bases. Germline V lookup: CDR1 SGHRS, CDR2 YFSETQ. The CDR3 has 15 residues. CDR3 amino acids: CASSLVAGRTDTQYF. The CDR3 DNA is TGCGCCAGCAGCTTGGTGGCGGGGCGCACAGATACGCAGTATTTT.

This clone was seen at least ten times. The chain carries TRBV11-2 and TRBJ2-3; D perhaps matches TRBD1 (6 bases). Trimming took 3 bases from V and 5 from J, leaving 12 bases between them. Germline V gene sequence: CDR1 SGHAT, CDR2 FQNNGV. This CDR3 contains 14 residues. The CDR3 coding sequence is TGTGCCAGCAGCTTGTCGTTCAGGGGAGATACGCAGTATTTT. Amino acids: CASSLSFRGDTQYF.

This chain connects TRBV15 to TRBJ2-4, with a tentative D call TRBD2 (5 bases). The CDR3 has 13 amino acids. Germline CDR1 is LNHNV and CDR2 is YYDKDF (reference sequence). The V end lost 5 bases, the J end lost 4 bases, and 9 bases lay between the germline ends. DNA for the CDR3: TGTGCCACCAGCGTGGGGAGAAAAAACATTCAGTACTTC. Amino acids: CATSVGRKNIQYF.

This clone was seen a handful of times. The genes are TRBV5-1 and TRBJ2-2; the match to TRBD1 covers 9 bases. This CDR3 is 15 amino acids long. The J segment lost 6 bases and the V segment lost 4 bases, leaving 7 bases of the junction unmatched. CDR1 and CDR2 (germline): SGHRS, YFSETQ. DNA for the CDR3: TGCGCCAGCAGCCCGACAGGGGGAGGGCCCGGGGAGCTGTTTTTT. Residues: CASSPTGGGPGELFF.

This CDR3 reads CASNYGYNEQFF. The CDR3 region has the DNA TGTGCCAGTAATTACGGGTACAATGAGCAGTTCTTC. The chain recombines TRBV19 with TRBJ2-1; D is undetermined. CDR3 size: 12 residues. V lost 7 bases and J 4 bases, leaving 8 bases between the germline ends. Germline CDR1 and CDR2: LNHDA and SQIVND (reference sequence).

The chain couples TRBV4-3 to TRBJ1-2; TRBD1 agrees at 9 bases. The junction had 5 bases not matched to a gene; V was cut back by 1 base and J by 2 bases. CDR3 length equals 16 residues. Germline V gives CDR1 LGHNA, CDR2 YSLEER. The CDR3 loop reads CASSQGFGTGNYGYTF. The CDR3 DNA sequence: TGCGCCAGCAGCCAAGGGTTCGGGACAGGGAACTATGGCTACACCTTC.

This chain connects TRBV5-1 to TRBJ1-1, with 7 positions matching TRBD1. V gave up 4 bases and J gave up 5 bases; unmatched junction bases: 5. The CDR3 loop spans 13 amino acids. Germline V gene sequence: CDR1 SGHRS, CDR2 YFSETQ. CDR3 loop: CASSVDRDTEAFF. CDR3 coding DNA: TGCGCCAGCAGCGTTGACAGGGATACTGAAGCTTTCTTT.

The CDR3 nucleotides read TGCGCCAGCAGCCGAGGACAGGGGGAAATATCGGGAGAGCAGTACTTC. The encoded protein is CASSRGQGEISGEQYF. V gene TRBV4-1 combines with J gene TRBJ2-7, with 10 nucleotides matching TRBD1. Germline lookup yields CDR1 MGHRA and CDR2 YSYEKL. The CDR3 has 16 amino acids. V dropped 4 bases and J dropped 7; count of bases not matched to a gene: 13.

Details on this clone: The same CDR3 arises from other DNA sequences in this sample as well. The chain combines TRBV30 with TRBJ2-7; D uncertain. V was clipped by 3 bases and J by 3 bases, with 6 bases between them. Germline lookup yields CDR1 GTSNPN and CDR2 SVGIG (reference sequence). This CDR3 contains 11 residues. The CDR3 DNA sequence: TGTGCCTGGAGCACGAACTACGAGCAGTACTTC. Translation: CAWSTNYEQYF.

The chain combines TRBV2 with TRBJ2-7; D gene unclear. V gave up 4 bases and J gave up 2 bases, with 12 bases separating them. The CDR3 is 14 residues long. Germline lookup yields CDR1 SNHLY and CDR2 FYNNEI. CDR3 bases: TGTGCCAGCAGTGCTGGGAAACTTACCTACGAGCAGTACTTC. Translated: CASSAGKLTYEQYF.

There are a few counts of this clone. The chain is built from TRBV29-1 and TRBJ2-5, with 8 positions matching TRBD1. The junction had 5 bases not matched to a gene; V was cut back by 1 base and J by 4 bases. CDR1 and CDR2 (germline): SQVTM, ANQGSEA. This CDR3 contains 14 residues. The CDR3 reads CSVEGTGMAETQYF. CDR3 DNA sequence: TGCAGCGTTGAAGGGACAGGGATGGCAGAGACCCAGTACTTC.

This clone showed up just a few times. The chain links TRBV29-1 to TRBJ1-4; the D gene is possibly TRBD1 (5 bases). From germline, CDR1 is SQVTM and CDR2 ANQGSEA. The CDR3 has 12 amino acids. The CDR3 region is CATGLSNEKLFF. In DNA form, the CDR3 reads TGCGCAACAGGCCTTTCTAATGAAAAACTGTTTTTT.

The gene calls are TRBV29-1 and TRBJ1-1; D not certain. The CDR3 consists of 13 residues. The V end was cut by 2 bases, the J end by 0 bases, with 7 bases between. Germline CDR1 is SQVTM and CDR2 is ANQGSEA. CDR3 sequence reads: CSVETGMNTEAFF. The DNA for the CDR3 is TGCAGCGTTGAAACCGGGATGAACACTGAAGCTTTCTTT.

The chain couples TRBV30 to TRBJ2-3; 8 positions agree with TRBD2. J lost 6 bases, V lost 0 bases, and 11 bases had no gene match. This CDR3 comprises 16 residues. CDR1 GTSNPN and CDR2 SVGIG come from the germline V gene (reference sequence). CDR3: CAWSVQAGGPRDTQYF. The CDR3 DNA sequence: TGTGCCTGGAGTGTACAGGCGGGGGGCCCGCGGGATACGCAGTATTTT.

The rearrangement joins TRBV29-1 to TRBJ2-3; D perhaps matches TRBD1 (6 bases). CDR1 is SQVTM and CDR2 is ANQGSEA in the germline V gene. Between the trimmed V and J ends, which lost 7 bases and 4 bases, there was a span of 18 bases. This CDR3 region has 14 residues. The CDR3 protein is CSGRRQVGADTQYF. CDR3 nucleotides: TGCAGCGGGAGAAGACAGGTCGGGGCAGATACGCAGTATTTT.

This sequence joins TRBV6-5 and TRBJ2-7, with a weak D call TRBD2 (6 bases). The V and J ends lost 5 bases and 3 bases respectively, with 17 bases between them. CDR3 length equals 15 residues. Germline assignment: CDR1 MNHEY and CDR2 SVGAGI. This chain's CDR3 is CASSPLGTVHYEQYF. The CDR3 bases are TGTGCCAGCAGTCCTTTAGGGACTGTTCACTACGAGCAGTACTTC.

This clone was seen only once. The chain links TRBV10-3 to TRBJ1-1, with D tentatively TRBD1 (5 bases). Germline assignment: CDR1 ENHRY and CDR2 SYGVKD. The CDR3 is made up of 13 amino acids. V was shortened by 8 bases and J by 1 base, with 11 bases between the two germline ends. CDR3 sequence reads: CAILDSANTEAFF. The CDR3, as DNA: TGTGCCATCCTCGACAGCGCGAACACTGAAGCTTTCTTT.

This clone was seen a few times. This chain links TRBV2 with TRBJ1-4; a possible D gene is TRBD1 (6 bases). This CDR3 is 12 amino acids long. The V gene's germline CDR1 is SNHLY and CDR2 FYNNEI. Trimming removed 8 bases from V and 5 bases from J, with 9 bases in between. The CDR3 region has the DNA TGTGCCAGCCTAGGGGGGAATGAAAAACTGTTTTTT. Translated: CASLGGNEKLFF.